This T cell receptor (beta chain) was captured in a study of OX40 agonist ivuxolimab in advanced cancers. Study results and caveats: Some nonresponders likewise displayed low normalized T-cell clonal expansion. CD8+ T cells showed, on average, more clonal expansion than CD4+ cells.

On this clone: What it binds is not known.

Assay used: immunoSEQ multiplex PCR; TCRdb lists only in-frame clones, some missing. Here the sample spans around 31,000 clones, approximately 88% being singletons. Per the germline V gene, CDR1 is SGHNT and CDR2 is YYREEE (reference sequence). Trimming took off 0 bases at V and 3 bases at J, with 10 bases between the two ends. This CDR3 comprises 16 residues. The TCR comes from an adult with an advanced solid tumor such as melanoma, head and neck, liver or kidney cancer. Sequencing used CD4+ or CD8+ T cells sorted from blood, obtained in a trial of the OX40 agonist ivuxolimab. The genes are TRBV5-4 and TRBJ2-6; possibly TRBD2 for D (6 bases). The CDR3 nucleotides are TGTGCCAGCAGCTTGGTCTCGGGGGTTGGGGCCAACGTCCTGACTTTC. Translating it yields CASSLVSGVGANVLTF.